A selection of T cell receptor beta chains follows, all from one sample in a study of blood T cell repertoires in COVID-19. TCRdb's copy holds only in-frame clones and misses some; the assay was immunoSEQ multiplex PCR. The table records 130,000 to 150,000 clones, around nine tenths of them present only once. The specimen was peripheral blood. The source is a woman in her thirties or forties with acute or convalescent COVID-19. Both conserved end residues are part of each CDR3. The D gene is left open where the match is weak. Size is omitted from some rows. Given values are once, few, many or a class for expanded clones.

j_call,d_call,v_call,clone_size,cdr3_length,cdr3_nt,cdr3_aa
TRBJ2-7,.,TRBV7-6,.,13,TGTGCCAGCAGCTTAGGCGGGCCAGACGAGCAGTACTTC,CASSLGGPDEQYF
TRBJ2-7,.,TRBV6-2/TRBV6-3,.,13,TGTGCCAGCAGTTCCCGACAGTTCTACGAGCAGTACTTC,CASSSRQFYEQYF
TRBJ2-1,.,TRBV10-3,.,14,TGTGCCATCAGTGAGCGGGGGTCCTACAATGAGCAGTTCTTC,CAISERGSYNEQFF
TRBJ2-1,.,TRBV24-1,.,16,TGTGCCACCAGTGATTTGCTCCGGGAGCACTACAATGAGCAGTTCTTC,CATSDLLREHYNEQFF
TRBJ2-7,TRBD2,TRBV2,.,17,TGTGCCAGCAGACCTCAAAGAAGACTAGCGGGGGGGTCGGAGCAGTACTTC,CASRPQRRLAGGSEQYF
TRBJ2-7,.,TRBV6-5,.,16,TGTGCCAGCAGTTACTCCTCGGCGGGGTTAGGTAAAGAGCAGTACTTC,CASSYSSAGLGKEQYF
TRBJ1-1,TRBD1,TRBV28,.,13,TGTGCCAGCAGGTCGACAGGGGGCACTGAAGCTTTCTTT,CASRSTGGTEAFF
TRBJ1-2,.,TRBV6-1,.,15,TGTGCCAGCAGTGAAACTAAGGAGCCGATTTATGGCTACACCTTC,CASSETKEPIYGYTF
TRBJ2-1,.,TRBV9,.,15,TGTGCCAGCAGCGTAGAACAGGGCATGAACAATGAGCAGTTCTTC,CASSVEQGMNNEQFF
TRBJ1-1,.,TRBV27,.,15,TGTGCCAGCAGTTTATCGGGGGGGATGAACACTGAAGCTTTCTTT,CASSLSGGMNTEAFF
TRBJ2-1,.,TRBV5-1,.,15,TGCGCCAGCAGCTTGGAAGCAGGGGTGGGGAGTGAGCAGTTCTTC,CASSLEAGVGSEQFF
TRBJ1-4,TRBD1,TRBV15,.,15,TGTGCCACCAGCAGAGAGAGGGGGCGCGGGGAAAAACTGTTTTTT,CATSRERGRGEKLFF
TRBJ1-2,.,TRBV15,.,14,TGTGCCACCAGCAGAGATCGGGGATCCTATGGCTACACCTTC,CATSRDRGSYGYTF
TRBJ2-7,TRBD2,TRBV7-2,once,14,TGTGCCAGCAGCGCTAGCGGGGTCTCCTACGAGCAGTACTTC,CASSASGVSYEQYF
TRBJ2-3,.,TRBV3-1/TRBV3-2,few,16,TGTGCCAGCAGCCCCTCCCCCGGGGTGGTCTTGGATACGCAGTATTTT,CASSPSPGVVLDTQYF
TRBJ1-1,.,TRBV6-2/TRBV6-3,.,12,TGTGCCAGCAGTTACACGGTTGGTGAAGCTTTCTTT,CASSYTVGEAFF
TRBJ2-1,.,TRBV10-1,.,15,TGCGCCAGCGGGGGGGCCGGACTACCTTACAATGAGCAGTTCTTC,CASGGAGLPYNEQFF
TRBJ1-1,.,TRBV2,.,15,TGTGCCAGCACCCCGCGGAGGGCCTTGAACACTGAAGCTTTCTTT,CASTPRRALNTEAFF
TRBJ2-5,.,TRBV13,.,14,TGTGCCAGCAGCCAGGGGGGAGACGCCGAGACCCAGTACTTC,CASSQGGDAETQYF
TRBJ2-3,.,TRBV7-2,few,17,TGTGCCAGCAGCTTAGAATCCCAGGGAAGATATGGAGATACGCAGTATTTT,CASSLESQGRYGDTQYF
TRBJ1-1,TRBD1,TRBV5-1,.,15,TGCGCCAGCAGACCGGTGGGGACAGCGAACACTGAAGCTTTCTTT,CASRPVGTANTEAFF
TRBJ2-4,TRBD1,TRBV4-1,once,15,TGCGCCAGCAGCCCCGGACAGGGAAGGGAAAACATTCAGTACTTC,CASSPGQGRENIQYF
TRBJ2-5,.,TRBV7-2,.,16,TGTGCCAGCAGCTTAGCGATGACAACCACCGTCGGGACCCAGTACTTC,CASSLAMTTTVGTQYF
TRBJ2-7,.,TRBV10-3,.,17,TGTGCCATCAGTGGCCCCGCAGGACAGCCGAGCTCCTACGAGCAGTACTTC,CAISGPAGQPSSYEQYF
TRBJ2-1,.,TRBV7-9,.,14,TGTGCCAGCAGCTTAGCGGAGGCCTACAATGAGCAGTTCTTC,CASSLAEAYNEQFF
TRBJ1-1,.,TRBV7-6,once,16,TGTGCCAGCAGCACTATGGGGGCCTTGAGGGGTGATGAAGCTTTCTTT,CASSTMGALRGDEAFF
TRBJ2-3,.,TRBV5-6,once,13,TGTGCCAGCAGATCCTCACTAACAGATACGCAGTATTTT,CASRSSLTDTQYF
TRBJ2-5,TRBD2,TRBV7-9,.,16,TGTGCCAGCAGCTTTCAGGCGGGGGGGATTCAAGAGACCCAGTACTTC,CASSFQAGGIQETQYF
TRBJ2-1,TRBD2,TRBV18,.,16,TGTGCCAGCTCACCTCTAGCGGGAGGGTCCTACAATGAGCAGTTCTTC,CASSPLAGGSYNEQFF
TRBJ2-7,TRBD2,TRBV5-1,.,15,TGCGCCAGCAGCTTCGAACTAGCGATTACCTACGAGCAGTACTTC,CASSFELAITYEQYF
TRBJ2-6,.,TRBV19,.,18,TGTGCCAGTAGTATAGTCCAGGGGATAGGCTCTGGGGCCAACGTCCTGACTTTC,CASSIVQGIGSGANVLTF
TRBJ2-1,.,TRBV4-1,.,13,TGCGCCAGCAGCCAGGTTCGAGGGAATGAGCAGTTCTTC,CASSQVRGNEQFF
TRBJ2-2,TRBD1,TRBV4-3,.,17,TGCGCCAGCAGCCAAGATCGGGACAGGGGGTGGACCGGGGAGCTGTTTTTT,CASSQDRDRGWTGELFF
TRBJ2-3,.,TRBV11-1,few,15,TGTGCCAGCAGCTCTATAACCCAGGATTCAGATACGCAGTATTTT,CASSSITQDSDTQYF
TRBJ1-1,.,TRBV7-2,.,13,TGTGCCAGCGGTAGTGGTTTGAACACTGAAGCTTTCTTT,CASGSGLNTEAFF
TRBJ2-7,.,TRBV7-2,.,15,TGTGCCAGCAGCTCCCCAGGGGCTAGCGGCTACGAGCAGTACTTC,CASSSPGASGYEQYF
TRBJ1-1,.,TRBV7-9,few,14,TGTGCCAGCACCCAACAGGGCGGCGGCACTGAAGCTTTCTTT,CASTQQGGGTEAFF
TRBJ2-5,TRBD2,TRBV7-7,.,15,TGTGCTAGCAGCTTCACCGGGACTAGCGAAGAGACCCAGTACTTC,CASSFTGTSEETQYF
TRBJ2-2,.,TRBV5-1,.,15,TGCGCCAGCAGCTTGGGTCCAGAAAGAGGCGGGGAGCTGTTTTTT,CASSLGPERGGELFF
TRBJ2-1,TRBD2,TRBV6-2/TRBV6-3,.,15,TGTGCCAGCAGTTCAGGACTAGATGAACGCAATGAGCAGTTCTTC,CASSSGLDERNEQFF
TRBJ2-7,TRBD2,TRBV19,.,15,TGTGCCAGTTCTTCGACTAGCGGGGTAAGCTACGAGCAGTACTTC,CASSSTSGVSYEQYF
TRBJ2-1,TRBD2,TRBV27,.,14,TGTGCCAGCAAAAGAAGCGGGGGGCGGAGTGAGCAGTTCTTC,CASKRSGGRSEQFF
TRBJ1-2,TRBD1,TRBV4-3,.,14,TGCGCCAGCAGCGCTATGGGACAGAGCTATGGCTACACCTTC,CASSAMGQSYGYTF
TRBJ2-6,TRBD2,TRBV13,.,19,TGTGCCAGCACCACTCGCCCGGGGACTAGCGCTCACGGGGCCAACGTCCTGACTTTC,CASTTRPGTSAHGANVLTF
TRBJ1-1,TRBD1,TRBV7-2,.,14,TGTGCCAGCAGCCCTGGACAGGGGGATACTGAAGCTTTCTTT,CASSPGQGDTEAFF
TRBJ2-1,.,TRBV11-2,.,17,TGTGCCAGCAGCTTAGACCAACGCTTGGCGGGACTGAATGAGCAGTTCTTC,CASSLDQRLAGLNEQFF
TRBJ2-5,TRBD2,TRBV15,.,15,TGTGCCACCAGCAGGGAAGCGGGGGGGCGAGAGACCCAGTACTTC,CATSREAGGRETQYF
TRBJ2-7,TRBD1,TRBV29-1,.,13,TGCAGCGTTGACGGGACAGGGGAATACGAGCAGTACTTC,CSVDGTGEYEQYF
TRBJ1-5,.,TRBV5-1,.,15,TGCGCCAGCAGCTTGGACGGGAGAGGAGGACAGCCCCAGCATTTT,CASSLDGRGGQPQHF
TRBJ1-5,.,TRBV2,.,14,TGTGCCAGCAGTGGATATACAGCTTATCAGCCCCAGCATTTT,CASSGYTAYQPQHF